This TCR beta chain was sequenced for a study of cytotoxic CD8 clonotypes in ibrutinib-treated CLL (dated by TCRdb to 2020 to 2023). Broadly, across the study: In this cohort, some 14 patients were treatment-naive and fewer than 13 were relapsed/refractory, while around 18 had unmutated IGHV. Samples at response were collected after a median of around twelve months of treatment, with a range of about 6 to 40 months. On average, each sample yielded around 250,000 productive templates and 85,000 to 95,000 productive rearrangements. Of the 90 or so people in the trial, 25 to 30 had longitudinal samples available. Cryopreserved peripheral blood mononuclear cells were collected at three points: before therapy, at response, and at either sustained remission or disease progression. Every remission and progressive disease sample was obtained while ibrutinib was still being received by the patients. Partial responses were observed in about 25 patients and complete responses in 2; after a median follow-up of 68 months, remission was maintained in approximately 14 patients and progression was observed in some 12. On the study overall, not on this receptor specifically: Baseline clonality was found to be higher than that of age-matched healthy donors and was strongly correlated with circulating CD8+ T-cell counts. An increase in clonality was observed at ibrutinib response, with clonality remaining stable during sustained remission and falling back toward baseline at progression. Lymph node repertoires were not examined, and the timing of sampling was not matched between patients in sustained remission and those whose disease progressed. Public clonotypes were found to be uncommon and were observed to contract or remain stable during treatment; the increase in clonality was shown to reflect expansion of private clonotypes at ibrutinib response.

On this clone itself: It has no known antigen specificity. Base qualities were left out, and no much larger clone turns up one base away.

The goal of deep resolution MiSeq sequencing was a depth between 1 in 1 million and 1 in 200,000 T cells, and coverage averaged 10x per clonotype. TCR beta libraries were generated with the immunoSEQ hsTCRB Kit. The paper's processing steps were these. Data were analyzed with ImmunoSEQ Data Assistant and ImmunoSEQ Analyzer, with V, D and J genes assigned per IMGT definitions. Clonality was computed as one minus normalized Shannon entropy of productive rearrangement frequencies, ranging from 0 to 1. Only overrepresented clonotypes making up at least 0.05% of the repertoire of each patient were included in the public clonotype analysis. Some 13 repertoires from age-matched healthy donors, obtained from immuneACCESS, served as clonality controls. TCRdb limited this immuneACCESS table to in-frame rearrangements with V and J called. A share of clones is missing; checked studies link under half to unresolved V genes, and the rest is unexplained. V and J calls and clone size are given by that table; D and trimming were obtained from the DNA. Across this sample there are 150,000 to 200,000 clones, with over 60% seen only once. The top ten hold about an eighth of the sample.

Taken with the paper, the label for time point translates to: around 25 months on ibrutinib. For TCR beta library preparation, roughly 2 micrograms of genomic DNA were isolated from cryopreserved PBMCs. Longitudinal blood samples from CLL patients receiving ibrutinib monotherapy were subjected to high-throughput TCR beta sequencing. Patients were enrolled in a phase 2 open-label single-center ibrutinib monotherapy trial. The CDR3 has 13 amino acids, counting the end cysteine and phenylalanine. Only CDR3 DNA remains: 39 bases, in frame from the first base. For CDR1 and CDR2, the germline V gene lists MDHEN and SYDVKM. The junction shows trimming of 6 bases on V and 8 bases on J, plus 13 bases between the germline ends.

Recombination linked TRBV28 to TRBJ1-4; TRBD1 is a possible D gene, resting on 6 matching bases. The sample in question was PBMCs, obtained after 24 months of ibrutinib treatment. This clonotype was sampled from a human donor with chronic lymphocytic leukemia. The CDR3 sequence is CASRLSGEEKLFF. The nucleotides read TGTGCCAGCAGACTCTCAGGGGAGGAAAAACTGTTTTTT.